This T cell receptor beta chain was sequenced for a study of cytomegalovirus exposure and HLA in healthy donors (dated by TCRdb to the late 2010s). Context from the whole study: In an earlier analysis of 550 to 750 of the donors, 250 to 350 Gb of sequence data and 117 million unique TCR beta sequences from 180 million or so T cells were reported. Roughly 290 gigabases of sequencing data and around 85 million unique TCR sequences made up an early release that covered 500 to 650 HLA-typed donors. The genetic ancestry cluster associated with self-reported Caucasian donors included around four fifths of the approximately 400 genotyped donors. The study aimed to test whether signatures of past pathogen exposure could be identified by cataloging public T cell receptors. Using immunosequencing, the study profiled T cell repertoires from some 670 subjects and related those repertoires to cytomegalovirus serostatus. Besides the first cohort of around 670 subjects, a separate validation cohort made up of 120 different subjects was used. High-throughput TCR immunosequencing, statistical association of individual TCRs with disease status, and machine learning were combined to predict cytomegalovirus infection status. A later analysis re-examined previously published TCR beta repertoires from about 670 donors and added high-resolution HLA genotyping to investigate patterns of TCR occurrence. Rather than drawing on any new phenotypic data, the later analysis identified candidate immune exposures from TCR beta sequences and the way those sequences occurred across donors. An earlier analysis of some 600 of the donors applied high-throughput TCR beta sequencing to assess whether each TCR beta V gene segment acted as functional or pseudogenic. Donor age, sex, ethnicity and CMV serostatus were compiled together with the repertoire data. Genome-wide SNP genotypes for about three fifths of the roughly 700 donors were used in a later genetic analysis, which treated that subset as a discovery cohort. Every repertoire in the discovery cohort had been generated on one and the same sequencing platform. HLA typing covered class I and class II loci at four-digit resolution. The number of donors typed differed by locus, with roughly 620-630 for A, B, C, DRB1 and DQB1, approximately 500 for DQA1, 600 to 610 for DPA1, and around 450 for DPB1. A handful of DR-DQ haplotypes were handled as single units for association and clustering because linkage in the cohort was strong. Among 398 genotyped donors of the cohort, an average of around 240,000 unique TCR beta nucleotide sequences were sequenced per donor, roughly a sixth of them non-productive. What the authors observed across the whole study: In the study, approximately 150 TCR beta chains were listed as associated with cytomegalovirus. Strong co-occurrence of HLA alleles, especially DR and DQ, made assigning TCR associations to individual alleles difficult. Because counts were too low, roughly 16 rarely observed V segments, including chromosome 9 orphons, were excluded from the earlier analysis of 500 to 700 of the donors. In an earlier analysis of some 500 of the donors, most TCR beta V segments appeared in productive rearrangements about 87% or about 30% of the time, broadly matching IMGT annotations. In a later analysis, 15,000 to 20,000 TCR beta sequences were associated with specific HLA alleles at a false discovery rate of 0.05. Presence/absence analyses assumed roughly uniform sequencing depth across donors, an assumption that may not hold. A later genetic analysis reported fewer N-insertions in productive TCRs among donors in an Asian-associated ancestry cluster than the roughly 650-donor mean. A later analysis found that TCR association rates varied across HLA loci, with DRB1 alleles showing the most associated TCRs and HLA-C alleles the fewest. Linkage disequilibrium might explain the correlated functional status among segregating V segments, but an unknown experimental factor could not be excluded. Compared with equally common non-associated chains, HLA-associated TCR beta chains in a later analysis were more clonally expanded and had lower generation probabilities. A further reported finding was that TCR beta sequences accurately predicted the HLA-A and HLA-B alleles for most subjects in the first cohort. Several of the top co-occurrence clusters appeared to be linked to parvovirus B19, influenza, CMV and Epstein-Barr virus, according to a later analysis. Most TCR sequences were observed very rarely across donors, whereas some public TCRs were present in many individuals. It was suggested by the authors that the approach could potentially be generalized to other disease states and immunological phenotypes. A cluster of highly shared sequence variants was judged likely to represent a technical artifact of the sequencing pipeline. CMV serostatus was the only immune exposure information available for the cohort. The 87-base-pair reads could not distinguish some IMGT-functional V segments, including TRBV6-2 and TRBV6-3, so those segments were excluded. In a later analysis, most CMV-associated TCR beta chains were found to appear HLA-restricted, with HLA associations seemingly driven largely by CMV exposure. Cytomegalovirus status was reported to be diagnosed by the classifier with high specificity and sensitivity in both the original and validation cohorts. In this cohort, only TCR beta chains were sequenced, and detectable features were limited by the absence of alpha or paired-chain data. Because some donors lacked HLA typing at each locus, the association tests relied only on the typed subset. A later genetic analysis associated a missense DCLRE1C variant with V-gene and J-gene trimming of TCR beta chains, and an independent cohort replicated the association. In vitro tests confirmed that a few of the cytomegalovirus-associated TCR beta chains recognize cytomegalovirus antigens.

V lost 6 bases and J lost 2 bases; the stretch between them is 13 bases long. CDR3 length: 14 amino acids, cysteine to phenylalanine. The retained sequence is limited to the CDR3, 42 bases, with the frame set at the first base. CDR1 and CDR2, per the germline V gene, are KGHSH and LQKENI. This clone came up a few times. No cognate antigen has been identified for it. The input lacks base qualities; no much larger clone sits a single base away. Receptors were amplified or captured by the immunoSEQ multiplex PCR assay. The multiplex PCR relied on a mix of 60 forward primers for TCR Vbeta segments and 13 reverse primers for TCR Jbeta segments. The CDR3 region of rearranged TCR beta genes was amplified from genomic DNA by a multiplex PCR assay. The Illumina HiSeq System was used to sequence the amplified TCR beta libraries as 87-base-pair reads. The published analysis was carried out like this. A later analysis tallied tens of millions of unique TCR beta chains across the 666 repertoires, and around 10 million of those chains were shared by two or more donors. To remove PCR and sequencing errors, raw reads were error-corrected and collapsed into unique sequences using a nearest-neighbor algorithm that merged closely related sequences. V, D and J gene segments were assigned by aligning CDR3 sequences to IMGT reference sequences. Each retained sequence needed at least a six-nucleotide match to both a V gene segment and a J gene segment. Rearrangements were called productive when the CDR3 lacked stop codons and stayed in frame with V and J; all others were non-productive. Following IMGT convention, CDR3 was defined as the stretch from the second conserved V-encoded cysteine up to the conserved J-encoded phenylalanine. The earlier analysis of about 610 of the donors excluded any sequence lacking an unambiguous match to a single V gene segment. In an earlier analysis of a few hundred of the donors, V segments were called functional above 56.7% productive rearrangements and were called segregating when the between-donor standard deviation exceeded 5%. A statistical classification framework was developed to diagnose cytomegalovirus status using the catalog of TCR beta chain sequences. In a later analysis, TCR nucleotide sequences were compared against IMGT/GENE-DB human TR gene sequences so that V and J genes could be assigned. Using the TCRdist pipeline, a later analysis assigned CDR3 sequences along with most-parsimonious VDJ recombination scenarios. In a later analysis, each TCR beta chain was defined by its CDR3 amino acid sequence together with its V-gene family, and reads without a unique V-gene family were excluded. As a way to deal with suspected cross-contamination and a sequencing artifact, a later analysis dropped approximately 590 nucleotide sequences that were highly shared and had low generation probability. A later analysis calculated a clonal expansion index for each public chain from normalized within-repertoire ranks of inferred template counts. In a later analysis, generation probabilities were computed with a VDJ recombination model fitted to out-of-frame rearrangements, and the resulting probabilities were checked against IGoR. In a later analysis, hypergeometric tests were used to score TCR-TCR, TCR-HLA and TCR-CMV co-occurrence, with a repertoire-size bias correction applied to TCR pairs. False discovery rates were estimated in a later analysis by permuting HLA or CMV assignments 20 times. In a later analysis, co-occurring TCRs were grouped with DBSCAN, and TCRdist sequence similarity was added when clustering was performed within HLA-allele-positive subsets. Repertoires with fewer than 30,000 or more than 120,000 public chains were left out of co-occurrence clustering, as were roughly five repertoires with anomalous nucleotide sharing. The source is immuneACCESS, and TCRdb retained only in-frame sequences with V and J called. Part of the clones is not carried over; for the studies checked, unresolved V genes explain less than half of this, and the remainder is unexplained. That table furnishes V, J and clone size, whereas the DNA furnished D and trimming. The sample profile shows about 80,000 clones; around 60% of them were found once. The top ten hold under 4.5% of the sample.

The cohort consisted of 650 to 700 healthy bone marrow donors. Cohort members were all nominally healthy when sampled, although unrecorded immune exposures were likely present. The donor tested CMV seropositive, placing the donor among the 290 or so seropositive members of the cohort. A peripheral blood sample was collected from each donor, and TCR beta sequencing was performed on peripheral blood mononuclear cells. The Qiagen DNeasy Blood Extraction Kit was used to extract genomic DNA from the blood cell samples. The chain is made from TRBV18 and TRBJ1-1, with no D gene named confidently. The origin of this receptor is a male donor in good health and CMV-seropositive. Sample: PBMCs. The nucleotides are TGTGCCAGCTCCCAATCTCCGGTTAACACTGAAGCTTTCTTT. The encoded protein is CASSQSPVNTEAFF. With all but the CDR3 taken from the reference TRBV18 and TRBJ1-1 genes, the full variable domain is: NAGVMQNPRHLVRRRGQEARLRCSPMKGHSHVYWYRQLPEEGLKFMVYLQKENIIDESGMPKERFSAEFPKEGPSILRIQQVVRGDSAAYFCASSQSPVNTEAFFGQGTRLTVV.